These 3 T cell receptor beta chains came from one sample sequenced in a study of CD8 T cells in Susac syndrome (dated by TCRdb to about 2019). Receptor libraries were prepared by the immunoSEQ multiplex PCR assay. RNA was extracted using the RNeasy kit, and roughly 0.5 to 1 ug of the RNA was reverse transcribed with random hexamers. TCRdb's own reprocessing of the public reads used fastp at Q25 and MiXCR and kept productive beta chains. Each record represents a unique CDR3 protein, reported with the most common genes and DNA among its rows. This sample has about 69,000 distinct CDR3 sequences in its table, and about 91% of those were observed once. Clones ranked in the top ten supply around 0.5% of the sample. The sequenced sample was CD8+ T cells from PBMCs. These receptors originate from a human donor with multiple sclerosis.

The rearrangement joins TRBV14 to TRBJ2-7; no definite D call. Trimming stripped 1 base from V and 4 bases from J, with 11 bases between. Germline-derived CDR1 and CDR2 are SGHDN and FVKESK. The CDR3 totals 14 residues. CDR3 region: CASSQVHLSYEQYF. The CDR3 nucleotides read TGTGCCAGCAGCCAAGTCCACCTGTCTTACGAGCAGTACTTC. Combining the CDR3 with reference TRBV14 and TRBJ2-7 gives the whole variable domain EAGVTQFPSHSVIEKGQTVTLRCDPISGHDNLYWYRRVMGKEIKFLLHFVKESKQDESGMPNNRFLAERTGGTYSTLKVQPAELEDSGVYFCASSQVHLSYEQYFGPGTRLTVT.

This clonotype appeared a single time. The gene calls are TRBV7-8 and TRBJ2-7, with D maybe TRBD1 (6 bases). The CDR3 totals 14 residues. Germline CDR1 SGHVS, CDR2 FQNEAQ. V gave up 1 base and J gave up 3 bases, with 10 bases separating them. DNA for the CDR3: TGTGCCAGCAGCTTAGGTAAAGGGGGCTACGAGCAGTACTTC. Translated, it gives CASSLGKGGYEQYF.

This clonotype came up once. The V gene is TRBV28, the J gene TRBJ1-5; the D is unclear. The CDR3 is 15 residues long. V lost 4 bases and J 4 bases, leaving 14 bases between the germline ends. In germline, CDR1 is MDHEN, CDR2 SYDVKM. The CDR3 loop is CASSSPWTVNQPQHF. Here the CDR3 DNA reads TGTGCCAGCAGTTCCCCTTGGACGGTGAATCAGCCCCAGCATTTT.